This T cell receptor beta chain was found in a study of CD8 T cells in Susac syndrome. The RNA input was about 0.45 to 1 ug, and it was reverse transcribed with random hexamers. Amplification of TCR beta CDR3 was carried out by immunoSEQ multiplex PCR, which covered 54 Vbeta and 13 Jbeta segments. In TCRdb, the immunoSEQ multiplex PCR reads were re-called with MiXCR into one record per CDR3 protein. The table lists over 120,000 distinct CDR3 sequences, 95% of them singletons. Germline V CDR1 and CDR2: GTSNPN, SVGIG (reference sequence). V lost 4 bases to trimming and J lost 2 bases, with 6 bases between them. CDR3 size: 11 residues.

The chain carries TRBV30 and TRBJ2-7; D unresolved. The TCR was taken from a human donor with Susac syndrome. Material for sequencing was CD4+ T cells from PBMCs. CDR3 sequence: CAWTEAYEQYF. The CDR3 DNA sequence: TGTGCCTGGACCGAGGCCTACGAGCAGTACTTC.